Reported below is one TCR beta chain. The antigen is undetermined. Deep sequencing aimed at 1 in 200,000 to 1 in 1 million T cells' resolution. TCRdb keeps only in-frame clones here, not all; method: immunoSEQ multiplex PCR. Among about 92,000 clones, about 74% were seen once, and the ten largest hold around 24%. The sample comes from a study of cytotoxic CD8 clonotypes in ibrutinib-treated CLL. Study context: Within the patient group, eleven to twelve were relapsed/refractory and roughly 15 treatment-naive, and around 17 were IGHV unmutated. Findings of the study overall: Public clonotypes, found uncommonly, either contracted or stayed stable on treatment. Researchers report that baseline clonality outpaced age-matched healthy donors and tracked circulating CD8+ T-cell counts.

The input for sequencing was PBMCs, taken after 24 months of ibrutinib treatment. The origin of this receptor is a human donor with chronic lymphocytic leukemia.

The CDR3 reads CASSDGGGGIDEQYF. The CDR3 nucleotides are TGCGCCAGCAGTGACGGGGGGGGTGGGATTGACGAGCAGTACTTC. The gene calls are TRBV10-1 and TRBJ2-7, with 8 bases matching TRBD2. CDR3 length: 15 residues. V was pared by 3 bases and J by 5 bases, with 9 bases of the junction left unmatched. Germline V gives CDR1 WNHNN, CDR2 SYGVQD (reference sequence).